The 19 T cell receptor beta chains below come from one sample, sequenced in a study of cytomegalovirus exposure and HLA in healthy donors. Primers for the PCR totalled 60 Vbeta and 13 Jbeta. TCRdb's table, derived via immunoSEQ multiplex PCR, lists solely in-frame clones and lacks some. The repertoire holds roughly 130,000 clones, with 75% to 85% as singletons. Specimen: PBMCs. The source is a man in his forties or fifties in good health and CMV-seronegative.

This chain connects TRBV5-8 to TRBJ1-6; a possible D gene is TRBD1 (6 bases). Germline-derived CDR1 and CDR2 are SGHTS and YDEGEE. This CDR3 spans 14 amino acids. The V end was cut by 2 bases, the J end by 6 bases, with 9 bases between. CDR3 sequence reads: CASSFRGGNSPLHF. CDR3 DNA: TGTGCCAGCAGCTTCAGGGGCGGTAATTCACCCCTCCACTTT.

The CDR3 is CASSEGTGWNQPQHF. CDR3 DNA: TGTGCCAGCAGCGAAGGGACAGGGTGGAATCAGCCCCAGCATTTT. V and J are TRBV11-1 and TRBJ1-5, with 9 positions matching TRBD1. The CDR3 runs to 15 residues. The V gene end was trimmed by 5 bases and the J gene end by 4 bases; junction bases not matched to a gene: 6. CDR1 and CDR2 from the germline V gene are SGHAT and FQDESV (reference sequence).

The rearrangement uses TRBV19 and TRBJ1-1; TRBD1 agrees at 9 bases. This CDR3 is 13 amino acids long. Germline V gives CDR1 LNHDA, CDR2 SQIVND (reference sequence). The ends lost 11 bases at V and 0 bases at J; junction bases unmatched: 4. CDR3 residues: CASDRGMNTEAFF. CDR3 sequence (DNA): TGTGCCTCGGACAGGGGAATGAACACTGAAGCTTTCTTT. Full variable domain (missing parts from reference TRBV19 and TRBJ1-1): DGGITQSPKYLFRKEGQNVTLSCEQNLNHDAMYWYRQDPGQGLRLIYYSQIVNDFQKGDIAEGYSVSREKKESFPLTVTSAQKNPTAFYLCASDRGMNTEAFFGQGTRLTVV.

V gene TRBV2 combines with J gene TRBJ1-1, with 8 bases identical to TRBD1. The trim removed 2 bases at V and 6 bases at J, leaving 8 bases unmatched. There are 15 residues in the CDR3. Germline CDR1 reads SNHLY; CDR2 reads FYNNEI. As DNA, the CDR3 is TGTGCCAGCAGTGAAAGGAGGACAGGGAGTCCTGAAGCTTTCTTT. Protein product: CASSERRTGSPEAFF.

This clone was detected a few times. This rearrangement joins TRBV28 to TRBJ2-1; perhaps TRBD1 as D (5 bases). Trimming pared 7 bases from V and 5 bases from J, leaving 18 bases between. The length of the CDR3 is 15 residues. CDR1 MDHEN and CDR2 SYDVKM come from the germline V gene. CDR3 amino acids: CASTWGSSRNNEQFF. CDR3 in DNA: TGTGCCAGCACCTGGGGCAGCAGCAGGAACAATGAGCAGTTCTTC. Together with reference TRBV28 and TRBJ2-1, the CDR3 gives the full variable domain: DVKVTQSSRYLVKRTGEKVFLECVQDMDHENMFWYRQDPGLGLRLIYFSYDVKMKEKGDIPEGYSVSREKKERFSLILESASTNQTSMYLCASTWGSSRNNEQFFGPGTRLTVL.

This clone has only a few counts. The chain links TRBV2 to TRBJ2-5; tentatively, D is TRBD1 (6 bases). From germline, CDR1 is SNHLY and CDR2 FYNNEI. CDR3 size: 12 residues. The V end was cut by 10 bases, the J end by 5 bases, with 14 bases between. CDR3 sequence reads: CATSLDSETQYF. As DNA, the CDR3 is TGTGCCACCTCCCTGGACAGCGAGACCCAGTACTTC.

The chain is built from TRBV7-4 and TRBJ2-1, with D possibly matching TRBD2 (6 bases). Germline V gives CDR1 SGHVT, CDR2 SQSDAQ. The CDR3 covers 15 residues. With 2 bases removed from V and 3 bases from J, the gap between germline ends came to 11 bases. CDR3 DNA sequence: TGTGCCAGCAGCTTATGGACTAACTACTACAATGAGCAGTTCTTC. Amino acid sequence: CASSLWTNYYNEQFF.

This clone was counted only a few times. The CDR3 sequence is CASREANRAVSSPLHF. Written as DNA, the CDR3 is TGTGCCAGCAGGGAGGCTAACAGGGCCGTGAGTTCACCCCTCCACTTT. The J gene is TRBJ1-6, the V gene TRBV5-6; D is possibly TRBD1 (6 bases). The V and J ends lost 5 bases and 9 bases respectively, with 21 bases between them. Looked up from germline, CDR1 is SGHDT and CDR2 is YYEEEE. The CDR3 length is 16 residues.

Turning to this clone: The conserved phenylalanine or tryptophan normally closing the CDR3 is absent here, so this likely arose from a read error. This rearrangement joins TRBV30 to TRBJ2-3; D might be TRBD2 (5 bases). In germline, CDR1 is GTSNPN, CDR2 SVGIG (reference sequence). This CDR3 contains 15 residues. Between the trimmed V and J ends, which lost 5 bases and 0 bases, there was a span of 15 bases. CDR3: CAWSTGGVSTDTQYV. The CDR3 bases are TGTGCCTGGTCGACTGGAGGCGTCAGCACAGATACGCAGTATGTT.

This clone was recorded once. CDR3 residues: CASTPPHGLGGPEETQYF. The CDR3 region has the DNA TGTGCCAGCACCCCCCCCCACGGGTTGGGAGGGCCGGAAGAGACCCAGTACTTC. V is TRBV28 and J is TRBJ2-5; 7 nucleotides align to TRBD2. This CDR3 contains 18 residues. CDR1 is MDHEN and CDR2 is SYDVKM in the germline V gene. V was pared by 7 bases and J by 3 bases, with 20 bases of the junction left unmatched.

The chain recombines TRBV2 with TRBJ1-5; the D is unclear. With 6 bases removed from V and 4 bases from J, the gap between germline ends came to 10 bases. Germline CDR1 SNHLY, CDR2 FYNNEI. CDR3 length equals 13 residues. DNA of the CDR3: TGTGCCAGCAGAGCGAATGAAAATCAGCCCCAGCATTTT. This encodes CASRANENQPQHF.

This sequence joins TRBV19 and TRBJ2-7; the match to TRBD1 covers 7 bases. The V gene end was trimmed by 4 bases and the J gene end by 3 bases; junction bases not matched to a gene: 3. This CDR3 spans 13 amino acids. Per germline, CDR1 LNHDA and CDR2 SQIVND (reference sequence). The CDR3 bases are TGTGCCAGTAGTACCGGACAGGACTACGAGCAGTACTTC. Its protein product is CASSTGQDYEQYF.

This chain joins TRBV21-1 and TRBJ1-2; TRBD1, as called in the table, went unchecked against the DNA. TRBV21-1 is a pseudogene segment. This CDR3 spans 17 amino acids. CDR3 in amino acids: CASSTRQGATVFYGYTF. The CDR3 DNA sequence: TGTGCCAGCAGCACTCGACAGGGGGCGACCGTCTTCTATGGCTACACCTTC.

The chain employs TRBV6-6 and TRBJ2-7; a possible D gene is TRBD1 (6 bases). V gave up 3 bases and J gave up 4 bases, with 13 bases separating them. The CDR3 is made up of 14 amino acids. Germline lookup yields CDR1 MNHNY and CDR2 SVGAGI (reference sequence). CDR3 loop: CASSYGTPDYEQYF. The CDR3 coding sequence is TGTGCCAGCAGTTATGGGACACCAGATTACGAGCAGTACTTC.

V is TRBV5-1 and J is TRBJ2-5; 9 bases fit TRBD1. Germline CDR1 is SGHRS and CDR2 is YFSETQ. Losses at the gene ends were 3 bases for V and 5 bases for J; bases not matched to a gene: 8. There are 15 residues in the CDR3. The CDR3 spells CASSYTGGFGETQYF. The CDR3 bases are TGCGCCAGCAGCTACACAGGGGGCTTTGGGGAGACCCAGTACTTC.

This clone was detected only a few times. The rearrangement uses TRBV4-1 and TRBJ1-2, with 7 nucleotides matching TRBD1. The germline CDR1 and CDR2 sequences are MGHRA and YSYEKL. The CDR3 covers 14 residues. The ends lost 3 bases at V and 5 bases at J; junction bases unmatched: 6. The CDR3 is CASSQNQGGYGYTF. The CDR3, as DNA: TGCGCCAGCAGCCAGAATCAGGGGGGATATGGCTACACCTTC.

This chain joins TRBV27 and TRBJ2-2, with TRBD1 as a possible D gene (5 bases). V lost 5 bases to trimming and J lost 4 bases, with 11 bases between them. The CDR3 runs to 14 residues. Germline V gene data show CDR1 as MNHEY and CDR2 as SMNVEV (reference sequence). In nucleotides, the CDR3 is TGTGCCAGCAGTGCAGGGTTTCGCACCGGGGAGCTGTTTTTT. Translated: CASSAGFRTGELFF.

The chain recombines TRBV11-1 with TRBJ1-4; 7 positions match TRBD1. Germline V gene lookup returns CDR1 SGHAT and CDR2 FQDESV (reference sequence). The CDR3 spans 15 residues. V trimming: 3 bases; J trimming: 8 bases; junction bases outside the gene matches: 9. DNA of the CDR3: TGTGCCAGCAGCTTTTCCACAGGGGTACGAGAAAAACTGTTTTTT. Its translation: CASSFSTGVREKLFF.

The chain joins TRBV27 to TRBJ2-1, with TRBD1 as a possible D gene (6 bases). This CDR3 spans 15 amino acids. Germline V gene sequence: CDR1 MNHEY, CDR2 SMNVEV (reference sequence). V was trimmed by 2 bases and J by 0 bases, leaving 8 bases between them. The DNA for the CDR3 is TGTGCCAGCAGTTTACGGACAGACTCCTACAATGAGCAGTTCTTC. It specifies CASSLRTDSYNEQFF.